These 20 T cell receptor beta chains originate from one sample sequenced in a study of blood T cell repertoires in COVID-19 (dated by TCRdb to the early 2020s). Library prep was done by the immunoSEQ multiplex PCR assay. TCRdb took over this immuneACCESS table, retaining in-frame rearrangements with V and J assigned. Such tables are incomplete; in checked studies, under half of the missing clones stem from an unresolved V gene, and the remainder is unexplained. This sample is represented by roughly 100,000 clones; roughly 80% of them were singletons. The ten largest clones capture just over 15% of the sample. Material for sequencing was peripheral blood. These receptors came from a woman older than 75 with acute or convalescent COVID-19.

V gene TRBV19 combines with J gene TRBJ2-3, with 9 bases lining up with TRBD1. Germline CDR1 is LNHDA and CDR2 is SQIVND (reference sequence). CDR3 size: 15 residues. The junction had 8 bases not matched to a gene; V was cut back by 5 bases and J by 5 bases. This chain's CDR3 is CASSGGQGRVDTQYF. CDR3 bases: TGTGCCAGTAGTGGGGGACAGGGCAGGGTAGATACGCAGTATTTT. Combining the CDR3 with reference TRBV19 and TRBJ2-3 gives the whole variable domain DGGITQSPKYLFRKEGQNVTLSCEQNLNHDAMYWYRQDPGQGLRLIYYSQIVNDFQKGDIAEGYSVSREKKESFPLTVTSAQKNPTAFYLCASSGGQGRVDTQYFGPGTRLTVL.

This chain joins TRBV19 and TRBJ1-2; TRBD1 is a possible D gene (6 bases). The V gene lost 6 bases and the J gene lost 5 bases, with 19 bases spanning the gap. Germline CDR1 is LNHDA and CDR2 is SQIVND (reference sequence). There are 15 residues in the CDR3. The CDR3 bases are TGTGCCAGTAGACCAAGATTGGCAGGGGCATATGGCTACACCTTC. Amino acids: CASRPRLAGAYGYTF. Based on the CDR3 plus reference TRBV19 and TRBJ1-2, the full variable domain is DGGITQSPKYLFRKEGQNVTLSCEQNLNHDAMYWYRQDPGQGLRLIYYSQIVNDFQKGDIAEGYSVSREKKESFPLTVTSAQKNPTAFYLCASRPRLAGAYGYTFGSGTRLTVV.

In its sample, this clone was seen once. CDR3 nucleotides: TGTGCCAGCCGTGGCGGATGGTGGGAGACCCAGTACTTC. Residues: CASRGGWWETQYF. The chain is built from TRBV19 and TRBJ2-5; D gene uncertain. The CDR3 is 13 residues long. The ends were cut back, 9 bases at V and 5 bases at J, with 16 bases in the middle. Germline V gene data show CDR1 as LNHDA and CDR2 as SQIVND (reference sequence).

CDR3 nucleotide sequence: TGTGCCAGCAGCCTAAACAATGAGCAGTTCTTC. It translates to CASSLNNEQFF. The rearrangement links TRBV27 to TRBJ2-1; no firm D call. The germline CDR1 and CDR2 sequences are MNHEY and SMNVEV (reference sequence). There are 11 residues in the CDR3. V lost 6 bases and J lost 5, with 5 bases in between.

This clone was detected only once. The chain couples TRBV5-1 to TRBJ1-1; 10 nucleotides line up with TRBD1. This CDR3 contains 14 residues. Per the germline V gene, CDR1 is SGHRS and CDR2 is YFSETQ. The J segment lost 1 base and the V segment lost 6 bases, leaving 3 bases of the junction unmatched. The CDR3 sequence: CASKGQGSNTEAFF. The DNA of the CDR3 is TGCGCCAGCAAGGGACAGGGGTCGAACACTGAAGCTTTCTTT.

The chain recombines TRBV24-1 with TRBJ1-2, with 10 bases that match TRBD1. The ends lost 2 bases at V and 5 bases at J; junction bases unmatched: 4. Germline assignment: CDR1 KGHDR and CDR2 SFDVKD. CDR3 length: 15 residues. This CDR3 is CATSDSQDRGYGYTF. CDR3 DNA: TGTGCCACCAGTGATTCCCAGGACAGGGGGTATGGCTACACCTTC.

The genes are TRBV4-1 and TRBJ1-5; 7 bases align to TRBD1. The CDR3 totals 15 residues. V dropped 0 bases and J dropped 6; count of bases not matched to a gene: 5. Germline V gene sequence: CDR1 MGHRA, CDR2 YSYEKL. CDR3 sequence: CASSQEIGGGQPQHF. In DNA, the CDR3 is TGCGCCAGCAGCCAAGAAATAGGGGGCGGTCAGCCCCAGCATTTT.

V and J are TRBV5-1 and TRBJ2-3, with TRBD2 identical over 9 bases. CDR3 length equals 17 residues. Germline V gives CDR1 SGHRS, CDR2 YFSETQ. V was pared by 3 bases and J by 3 bases, with 11 bases of the junction left unmatched. This CDR3 reads CASSWGVSAGGTDTQYF. The CDR3 bases are TGCGCCAGCAGCTGGGGGGTTTCTGCGGGAGGGACAGATACGCAGTATTTT. The whole variable domain, remainder taken from reference TRBV5-1 and TRBJ2-3, is KAGVTQTPRYLIKTRGQQVTLSCSPISGHRSVSWYQQTPGQGLQFLFEYFSETQRNKGNFPGRFSGRQFSNSRSEMNVSTLELGDSALYLCASSWGVSAGGTDTQYFGPGTRLTVL.

V and J are TRBV11-2 and TRBJ2-3, with 8 bases lining up with TRBD2. Germline assignment: CDR1 SGHAT and CDR2 FQNNGV. With 4 bases clipped from V and 5 bases from J, the junction kept 5 bases outside the gene matches. The CDR3 spans 14 residues. CDR3 residues: CASSSGLAEDTQYF. The CDR3 DNA follows: TGTGCCAGCAGCTCCGGACTAGCTGAAGATACGCAGTATTTT.

V is TRBV18 and J is TRBJ2-3; unclear D gene. Trimming stripped 0 bases from V and 2 bases from J, with 6 bases between. Germline V lookup: CDR1 KGHSH, CDR2 LQKENI. The CDR3 is 14 amino acids. CDR3 bases: TGTGCCAGCTCACCACCGGCTCTCACAGATACGCAGTATTTT. Translated: CASSPPALTDTQYF. The full variable domain, its missing parts supplied by reference TRBV18 and TRBJ2-3, is NAGVMQNPRHLVRRRGQEARLRCSPMKGHSHVYWYRQLPEEGLKFMVYLQKENIIDESGMPKERFSAEFPKEGPSILRIQQVVRGDSAAYFCASSPPALTDTQYFGPGTRLTVL.

This clone appeared once. This chain uses TRBV24-1 with TRBJ2-2; 9 nucleotides match TRBD1. Germline CDR1 and CDR2: KGHDR and SFDVKD. V was clipped by 4 bases and J by 6 bases; unmatched bases: 8. The CDR3 covers 16 residues. CDR3 nucleotides: TGTGCCACCAGTGACACCGGACAGGGGATACCCGGGGAGCTGTTTTTT. As protein: CATSDTGQGIPGELFF.

V is TRBV23-1 and J is TRBJ1-3; a weak D match, TRBD1 (6 bases). TRBV23-1 is placed among ORFs of uncertain function. CDR3 length equals 14 residues. With 3 bases removed from V and 8 bases from J, the gap between germline ends came to 14 bases. CDR3 residues: CASSQTTGCDTIYF. In DNA, the CDR3 is TGCGCCAGCAGTCAGACAACAGGGTGCGACACCATATATTTT.

The rearrangement uses TRBV5-1 and TRBJ2-7, with TRBD1 matching over 9 bases. V was pared by 4 bases and J by 6 bases, with 11 bases of the junction left unmatched. Germline V CDR1 and CDR2: SGHRS, YFSETQ. This CDR3 has 15 residues. The chain's CDR3 is CASSDRDRVSFEQYF. The CDR3 bases are TGCGCCAGCAGCGACCGGGACAGGGTGTCATTCGAGCAGTACTTC.

The chain couples TRBV5-1 to TRBJ2-3; the D gene is possibly TRBD2 (5 bases). Trimming removed 4 bases from V and 5 bases from J, with 11 bases in between. Germline CDR1 SGHRS, CDR2 YFSETQ. The CDR3 runs to 13 residues. CDR3 nucleotides: TGCGCCAGCAGCAAGACCCGGGGAGATACGCAGTATTTT. Translation: CASSKTRGDTQYF.

The chain uses TRBV7-9 and TRBJ2-4; TRBD1 matches at 10 bases. The CDR3 has 17 residues. Germline V gene lookup returns CDR1 SEHNR and CDR2 FQNEAQ (reference sequence). Losses at the gene ends were 5 bases for V and 0 bases for J; bases not matched to a gene: 7. This CDR3 is CASSPPGTGEAKNIQYF. The DNA for the CDR3 is TGTGCCAGCAGCCCCCCTGGGACAGGGGAAGCCAAAAACATTCAGTACTTC.

The chain uses TRBV5-6 and TRBJ1-2, with D uncertain. The CDR3 has 13 amino acids. CDR1 SGHDT and CDR2 YYEEEE come from the germline V gene. V lost 0 bases and J lost 4, with 7 bases in between. The CDR3 DNA sequence: TGTGCCAGCAGCTTGGAGAGAACCTATGGCTACACCTTC. It codes for CASSLERTYGYTF.

This CDR3 reads CASRRLALGEQFF. DNA of the CDR3: TGTGCCAGCAGAAGACTAGCCCTGGGTGAGCAGTTCTTC. This chain uses TRBV28 with TRBJ2-1, with 7 bases that match TRBD2. This CDR3 is built from 13 residues. With 6 bases clipped from V and 9 bases from J, the junction kept 8 bases outside the gene matches. Germline CDR1 and CDR2: MDHEN and SYDVKM.

This chain links TRBV27 with TRBJ2-5, with 8 bases identical to TRBD1. Germline CDR1 reads MNHEY; CDR2 reads SMNVEV (reference sequence). This CDR3 comprises 16 residues. Trimming cost V 5 bases and J 2 bases; bases outside gene matches: 10. CDR3 residues: CASSPGDRLGQETQYF. The CDR3 DNA reads as TGTGCCAGCAGTCCTGGGGACAGGTTAGGACAAGAGACCCAGTACTTC.

The genes are TRBV4-2 and TRBJ2-5; D remains ambiguous. There are 14 residues in the CDR3. Looked up from germline, CDR1 is LGHNA and CDR2 is YNFKEQ. V was shortened by 1 base and J by 4 bases, with 10 bases between the two germline ends. The chain's CDR3 is CASSQVFRLETQYF. The DNA of the CDR3 is TGTGCCAGCAGCCAAGTGTTCCGTTTAGAGACCCAGTACTTC.

This chain links TRBV11-3 with TRBJ1-6; D not resolved. V dropped 5 bases and J dropped 0 bases, with 8 bases sitting between them. This CDR3 has 15 residues. Per germline, CDR1 SGHNT and CDR2 YENEEA. The CDR3 bases are TGTGCCAGCAGCCCCCGTCCCTCCTATAATTCACCCCTCCACTTT. Its protein is CASSPRPSYNSPLHF.